A single sample is the source of the 20 T cell receptor beta chains below, sequenced in a study of blood T cell repertoires in COVID-19. Using immunoSEQ multiplex PCR, the repertoire was profiled, and TCRdb retains in-frame clones only, with some absent. The profile shows roughly 22,000 clones, about 90% of them singletons. Sequencing used peripheral blood. The origin of the receptors is a man aged 65 to 85 with active COVID-19.

The CDR3 region is CASSYGTSGGWAKNIQYF. The CDR3 DNA follows: TGTGCCAGTAGTTACGGGACTAGCGGGGGCTGGGCCAAAAACATTCAGTACTTC. The chain couples TRBV19 to TRBJ2-4; the match to TRBD2 covers 14 bases. The V gene end was trimmed by 5 bases and the J gene end by 1 base; junction bases not matched to a gene: 7. Per the germline V gene, CDR1 is LNHDA and CDR2 is SQIVND (reference sequence). The CDR3 is made up of 18 amino acids.

CDR3 amino acids: CASRHDRVNYGYTF. In DNA, the CDR3 is TGTGCCAGCAGACATGACAGGGTGAACTATGGCTACACCTTC. J is TRBJ1-2 and V is TRBV6-6; 7 bases are shared with TRBD1. V shed 6 bases and J 2 bases; nucleotides not matched to a gene: 6. There are 14 residues in the CDR3. From germline, CDR1 is MNHNY and CDR2 SVGAGI (reference sequence).

The chain is built from TRBV27 and TRBJ1-2, with 12 bases that match TRBD1. V shed 5 bases, J shed 4 bases, and the junction held 17 bases outside the gene matches. Germline V lookup: CDR1 MNHEY, CDR2 SMNVEV (reference sequence). This CDR3 has 19 amino acids. The CDR3 bases are TGTGCCAGCAGTACAATGTTGTCCGGGACAGGGGGCTTAGGCTATGGCTACACCTTC. This encodes CASSTMLSGTGGLGYGYTF.

J is TRBJ2-7 and V is TRBV7-9; D remains unclear. There are 13 residues in the CDR3. Trimming took 5 bases from V and 1 from J, leaving 9 bases between them. Germline CDR1 reads SEHNR; CDR2 reads FQNEAQ (reference sequence). The CDR3 region is CASSRPGSYEQYF. The DNA of the CDR3 is TGTGCCAGCAGCCGCCCGGGTTCCTACGAGCAGTACTTC.

The V gene is TRBV11-3, the J gene TRBJ2-1; TRBD1 is a possible D gene (6 bases). Deletions cut 5 bases from V and 4 bases from J, with 15 bases between. There are 15 residues in the CDR3. Germline V gene data show CDR1 as SGHNT and CDR2 as YENEEA. Here the CDR3 DNA reads TGTGCCAGCAGCCAGACCCGGGACACATACAATGAGCAGTTCTTC. Residues: CASSQTRDTYNEQFF.

The chain uses TRBV27 and TRBJ1-4, with TRBD1 as a possible D gene (6 bases). With 6 bases removed from V and 7 bases from J, the gap between germline ends came to 24 bases. This CDR3 comprises 17 residues. Germline V lookup: CDR1 MNHEY, CDR2 SMNVEV (reference sequence). The CDR3 DNA reads as TGTGCCAGCAGCCCACTAATCCGGGGGGGGGCGAGTGAAAAACTGTTTTTT. It codes for CASSPLIRGGASEKLFF.

CDR3 bases: TGCAGCGTTGTTTTACAGGGAGTAAGCTACGAGCAGTACTTC. The encoded protein is CSVVLQGVSYEQYF. The V and J genes are TRBV29-1 and TRBJ2-7, with a possible D match to TRBD1 (6 bases). Germline assignment: CDR1 SQVTM and CDR2 ANQGSEA. V lost 4 bases and J lost 3, with 16 bases in between. This CDR3 comprises 14 residues.

This chain joins TRBV6-5 and TRBJ1-2; D is possibly TRBD1 (6 bases). V lost 2 bases, J lost 3 bases, and 10 bases lay in between. Germline-derived CDR1 and CDR2 are MNHEY and SVGAGI. CDR3 length: 14 amino acids. Written as DNA, the CDR3 is TGTGCCAGCAGTTACCGACAGGATTACTATGGCTACACCTTC. It codes for CASSYRQDYYGYTF.

The genes are TRBV2 and TRBJ1-2; D might be TRBD1 (6 bases). Deletions cut 6 bases from V and 0 bases from J, with 17 bases between. Germline CDR1 is SNHLY and CDR2 is FYNNEI. The CDR3 covers 16 residues. In DNA, the CDR3 is TGTGCCAGCAGCCGGAACAGGGAAAGAGCTAACTATGGCTACACCTTC. Protein product: CASSRNRERANYGYTF. The full variable domain, its missing parts supplied by reference TRBV2 and TRBJ1-2, is EPEVTQTPSHQVTQMGQEVILRCVPISNHLYFYWYRQILGQKVEFLVSFYNNEISEKSEIFDDQFSVERPDGSNFTLKIRSTKLEDSAMYFCASSRNRERANYGYTFGSGTRLTVV.

The gene calls are TRBV5-1 and TRBJ1-1, with a weak D call TRBD1 (5 bases). Trimming shortened V by 4 bases and J by 2 bases, and 15 bases separated the two germline ends. From germline, CDR1 is SGHRS and CDR2 YFSETQ. This CDR3 contains 15 residues. CDR3 nucleotide sequence: TGCGCCAGCAGCAGGACAAGGAGACCCAACACTGAAGCTTTCTTT. Translating it yields CASSRTRRPNTEAFF.

The chain has TRBV7-3 and TRBJ1-2; 7 bases are shared with TRBD1. Germline V gives CDR1 SGHTA, CDR2 FQGTGA. The CDR3 length is 15 residues. The junction had 11 bases not matched to a gene; V was cut back by 4 bases and J by 6 bases. CDR3: CASSSLGPGTDGYTF. CDR3 nucleotide sequence: TGTGCCAGCAGCTCCCTCGGTCCCGGGACAGATGGCTACACCTTC.

CDR3 nucleotide sequence: TGTGCCAGCAGCCCCGGGACTAGCGGGAGTGGGCCCTTTACTGATGAGCAGTTCTTC. Translation: CASSPGTSGSGPFTDEQFF. The J gene is TRBJ2-1, the V gene TRBV7-2; 14 bases fit TRBD2. The CDR3 runs to 19 residues. J gave up 8 bases and V 5 bases, and 17 bases lay outside the gene matches. Per the germline V gene, CDR1 is SGHTA and CDR2 is FQGNSA.

The chain carries TRBV5-6 and TRBJ1-1; D not certain. The germline gives CDR1 SGHDT, CDR2 YYEEEE. V lost 2 bases to trimming and J lost 2 bases, with 13 bases between them. The CDR3 is 15 amino acids. This CDR3 reads CASSFYSRGNTEAFF. CDR3 bases: TGTGCCAGCAGCTTCTACTCTCGGGGAAACACTGAAGCTTTCTTT.

The J gene is TRBJ2-1, the V gene TRBV11-2, with TRBD2 identical over 9 bases. Germline loops: CDR1 SGHAT, CDR2 FQNNGV. V shed 7 bases and J 4 bases; nucleotides not matched to a gene: 8. CDR3 length equals 15 residues. The CDR3 is CASIRRTSDYNEQFF. CDR3 coding DNA: TGTGCCAGCATCCGAAGGACTAGCGATTACAATGAGCAGTTCTTC. The full variable domain, in which reference TRBV11-2 and TRBJ2-1 provide the parts outside the CDR3, is EAGVAQSPRYKIIEKRQSVAFWCNPISGHATLYWYQQILGQGPKLLIQFQNNGVVDDSQLPKDRFSAERLKGVDSTLKIQPAKLEDSAVYLCASIRRTSDYNEQFFGPGTRLTVL.

The V and J genes are TRBV3-1 (or the pseudogene TRBV3-2) and TRBJ1-1; 9 bases are a match to TRBD1. CDR3 size: 18 residues. V was clipped by 5 bases and J by 6 bases; unmatched bases: 19. CDR1 is LGHDT and CDR2 is YNNKEL in the germline V gene (reference sequence). Written as DNA, the CDR3 is TGTGCCAGCAGCGCAAGATCTCGCCCACAGGGGGCGCCGCCTGAAGCTTTCTTT. This translates into CASSARSRPQGAPPEAFF.

The chain carries TRBV7-6 and TRBJ2-3; D is possibly TRBD2 (6 bases). Germline CDR1 SGHVS, CDR2 FNYEAQ. V lost 1 base and J 2 bases, leaving 10 bases between the germline ends. This CDR3 spans 15 amino acids. For the CDR3, the DNA is TGTGCCAGCAGCTTAGGGTGGGACTCCACAGATACGCAGTATTTT. This codes for CASSLGWDSTDTQYF.

This sequence joins TRBV9 and TRBJ1-6; D is perhaps TRBD1 (5 bases). V lost 3 bases and J 9 bases, leaving 16 bases between the germline ends. The length of the CDR3 is 15 residues. The V gene's germline CDR1 is SGDLS and CDR2 YYNGEE. CDR3 loop: CASSGVGQGGSPLHF. Here the CDR3 DNA reads TGTGCCAGCAGCGGAGTCGGGCAGGGCGGTTCACCCCTCCACTTT.

The sample holds one count of this clone. The chain combines TRBV18 with TRBJ2-7; no definite D call. Germline V gene lookup returns CDR1 KGHSH and CDR2 LQKENI. The CDR3 runs to 15 residues. The ends were cut back, 2 bases at V and 0 bases at J, with 11 bases in the middle. In nucleotides, the CDR3 is TGTGCCAGCTCACCAGGGCAGGCGATCTCCTACGAGCAGTACTTC. As protein: CASSPGQAISYEQYF.

The rearrangement joins TRBV7-2 to TRBJ1-6; possible D gene TRBD1, 5 bases. The CDR3 spans 15 residues. Germline CDR1 and CDR2: SGHTA and FQGNSA. Trimming left V 6 bases short and J 6 bases short, with 15 bases between. CDR3 loop: CASSSMTASNSPLHF. The CDR3, as DNA: TGTGCCAGCAGTTCTATGACAGCCTCTAATTCACCCCTCCACTTT.

The chain joins TRBV4-1 to TRBJ2-5, with 15 bases matching TRBD2. CDR3 length: 21 amino acids. Germline V gives CDR1 MGHRA, CDR2 YSYEKL. The J segment lost 2 bases and the V segment lost 0 bases, leaving 13 bases of the junction unmatched. The CDR3 nucleotides read TGCGCCAGCAGCCAAGATCGGCTTATCGGGACTAGCGGGGGGACACAAGAGACCCAGTACTTC. It codes for CASSQDRLIGTSGGTQETQYF.